The 29 T cell receptor beta chains below come from one sample, sequenced in a study of response to subunit inactivated influenza vaccine. TCRdb recomputed calls from the RT-PCR reads with MiXCR, one row per CDR3 protein. The sample lists some 500,000 distinct CDR3 sequences, 25% occurring once. Sequenced material: CD4+ T cells sorted from PBMCs, taken 4 to 6 days after vaccination. All receptors come from a man between 50 and 59 years old who received an inactivated influenza vaccine.

The chain employs TRBV12-3 or TRBV12-4 and TRBJ2-3; 10 positions match TRBD2. With 5 bases clipped from V and 0 bases from J, the junction kept 2 bases outside the gene matches. CDR3 size: 15 residues. The CDR3 region has the DNA TGTGCCAGCAGTCCAGCGGGGGGGAGCACAGATACGCAGTATTTT. It translates to CASSPAGGSTDTQYF.

V usage is TRBV3-1 and J usage is TRBJ2-3, with a weak D call TRBD2 (6 bases). Germline V gene lookup returns CDR1 LGHDT and CDR2 YNNKEL (reference sequence). The germline V and J ends were trimmed by 3 bases and 1 base, with 17 bases remaining between them. The CDR3 runs to 17 residues. The chain's CDR3 is CASSHSWETSRTDTQYF. The CDR3 DNA reads as TGTGCCAGCAGCCATTCATGGGAAACTAGCCGCACAGATACGCAGTATTTT.

This clonotype was detected a few times. The genes are TRBV18 and TRBJ2-3; D remains unclear. V was pared by 4 bases and J by 6 bases, with 17 bases between. There are 15 residues in the CDR3. Germline-derived CDR1 and CDR2 are KGHSH and LQKENI. The chain's CDR3 is CASSQSRTVSDTQYF. CDR3 coding DNA: TGTGCCAGCTCACAGTCAAGGACCGTATCGGATACGCAGTATTTT.

The chain combines TRBV11-2 with TRBJ2-7, with D hard to call. Trimming removed 7 bases from V and 3 bases from J, with 16 bases in between. CDR1 and CDR2 from the germline V gene are SGHAT and FQNNGV. The CDR3 has 14 amino acids. The CDR3, as DNA: TGTGCCAGCACCCCTCAGGAGAACTACTACGAGCAGTACTTC. It yields the protein CASTPQENYYEQYF. Using reference TRBV11-2 and TRBJ2-7 for the parts outside the CDR3, the full variable domain is EAGVAQSPRYKIIEKRQSVAFWCNPISGHATLYWYQQILGQGPKLLIQFQNNGVVDDSQLPKDRFSAERLKGVDSTLKIQPAKLEDSAVYLCASTPQENYYEQYFGPGTRLTVT.

The chain carries TRBV13 and TRBJ2-7; 8 nucleotides agree with TRBD1. In germline, CDR1 is PRHDT, CDR2 FYEKMQ (reference sequence). CDR3 length: 14 residues. V gave up 6 bases and J gave up 2 bases; unmatched junction bases: 6. As DNA, the CDR3 is TGTGCCAGCAGTCGGACAGGGATCCCCTACGAGCAGTACTTC. Its protein is CASSRTGIPYEQYF.

This chain's CDR3 is CASSLFQDKDEQYF. The CDR3 DNA reads as TGTGCCAGCAGTTTATTCCAGGACAAGGACGAGCAGTACTTC. The chain uses TRBV12-3 or TRBV12-4 and TRBJ2-7; D perhaps matches TRBD1 (5 bases). V was clipped by 2 bases and J by 5 bases, with 13 bases between them. This CDR3 spans 14 amino acids.

The genes are TRBV12-3 or TRBV12-4 and TRBJ2-1; D unclear. CDR3 size: 13 residues. Trimming stripped 2 bases from V and 3 bases from J, with 5 bases between. CDR3 in amino acids: CASSLNGYNEQFF. CDR3 coding DNA: TGTGCCAGCAGTTTAAATGGCTACAATGAGCAGTTCTTC.

The chain recombines TRBV5-4 with TRBJ2-5, with D perhaps TRBD2 (5 bases). Deletions cut 0 bases from V and 9 bases from J, with 15 bases between. The V gene's germline CDR1 is SGHNT and CDR2 YYREEE (reference sequence). This CDR3 region has 14 residues. CDR3 DNA: TGTGCCAGCAGCTTGGCGGACTCCCATAGGTCCCAGTACTTC. Translation: CASSLADSHRSQYF.

The J gene is TRBJ2-2, the V gene TRBV4-3; tentatively, D is TRBD1 (7 bases). Germline V gene data show CDR1 as LGHNA and CDR2 as YSLEER. The CDR3 has 15 residues. V lost 5 bases and J lost 5, with 15 bases in between. CDR3 DNA sequence: TGCGCCAGCAGCGTTCGACAGGGAGGAACCGGGGAGCTGTTTTTT. Residues: CASSVRQGGTGELFF.

DNA for the CDR3: TGCGCCAGCAGCCAAGAAGTAGCGGGGGGGAGAGAGACCCAGTACTTC. This sequence encodes CASSQEVAGGRETQYF. The chain joins TRBV4-1 to TRBJ2-5; 11 nucleotides align to TRBD2. The germline gives CDR1 MGHRA, CDR2 YSYEKL. J lost 4 bases, V lost 0 bases, and 4 bases had no gene match. The CDR3 loop spans 16 amino acids.

V is TRBV5-1 and J is TRBJ2-7, with D uncertain. V was cut by 0 bases and J by 4 bases, with 11 bases left in between. This CDR3 is 14 amino acids long. Germline-derived CDR1 and CDR2 are SGHRS and YFSETQ. CDR3 sequence (DNA): TGCGCCAGCAGCTTGGGTCAGGTTCCATACGAGCAGTACTTC. The encoded protein is CASSLGQVPYEQYF.

This clonotype turned up a few times. The chain couples TRBV27 to TRBJ2-5; D remains ambiguous. Germline V CDR1 and CDR2: MNHEY, SMNVEV (reference sequence). The V end lost 4 bases, the J end lost 2 bases, and 8 bases lay between the germline ends. CDR3 length equals 13 residues. The CDR3 is CASSSYSQETQYF. DNA of the CDR3: TGTGCCAGCAGTTCGTACAGTCAAGAGACCCAGTACTTC.

This clonotype was picked up a small number of times. The rearrangement joins TRBV14 to TRBJ2-1, with D maybe TRBD2 (5 bases). Germline values: CDR1 SGHDN, CDR2 FVKESK. The CDR3 spans 14 residues. Deletions cut 1 base from V and 6 bases from J, with 10 bases between. The CDR3 DNA is TGTGCCAGCAGCCAAGTGGACTGGAGCAATGAGCAGTTCTTC. Its protein product is CASSQVDWSNEQFF.

The CDR3 region is CAWSPEGGPQHF. Here the CDR3 DNA reads TGTGCCTGGAGCCCAGAGGGGGGGCCCCAGCATTTT. The chain joins TRBV30 to TRBJ1-5, with D possibly TRBD1 on 6 matching bases. The germline CDR1 and CDR2 sequences are GTSNPN and SVGIG (reference sequence). Between the trimmed V and J ends, which lost 3 bases and 9 bases, there was a span of 12 bases. The CDR3 is 12 residues long.

The chain carries TRBV28 and TRBJ2-3; D ambiguous. The CDR3 spans 13 residues. V was clipped by 1 base and J by 7 bases, with 9 bases between them. Germline CDR1 is MDHEN and CDR2 is SYDVKM. The CDR3 spells CASSLSAGNTQYF. The DNA of the CDR3 is TGTGCCAGCAGTTTATCTGCTGGGAATACGCAGTATTTT.

This clonotype came up many times. The chain has TRBV20-1 and TRBJ2-2; a possible D gene is TRBD2 (6 bases). Between the trimmed V and J ends, which lost 3 bases and 2 bases, there was a span of 13 bases. CDR3 length: 15 amino acids. Looked up from germline, CDR1 is DFQATT and CDR2 is SNEGSKA (reference sequence). The chain's CDR3 is CSASRGGLNTGELFF. Here the CDR3 DNA reads TGCAGTGCTAGTCGCGGAGGGCTTAACACCGGGGAGCTGTTTTTT.

V and J are TRBV6-1 and TRBJ1-4, with D possibly being TRBD1 (5 bases). In germline, CDR1 is MNHNS, CDR2 SASEGT. CDR3 length: 12 amino acids. Trimming pared 2 bases from V and 14 bases from J, leaving 12 bases between. CDR3 sequence: CASSERFSGLFF. Here the CDR3 DNA reads TGTGCCAGCAGTGAAAGATTCTCAGGGCTGTTTTTT.

This clonotype was counted only a few times. The chain carries TRBV27 and TRBJ1-6; 9 bases agree with TRBD1. Unmatched junction bases numbered 6, after V lost 5 bases and J lost 10 bases. CDR1 and CDR2 (germline): MNHEY, SMNVEV (reference sequence). This CDR3 has 14 residues. CDR3 DNA sequence: TGTGCCAGCAGTATGACAGGGGGGCGCTCACCCCTCCACTTT. The encoded protein is CASSMTGGRSPLHF.

This clonotype was seen a handful of times. The chain employs TRBV9 and TRBJ2-1; TRBD2 matches 8 bases. The V segment lost 3 bases and the J segment 8 bases; nucleotides outside the gene matches: 10. The CDR3 sequence is 15 residues long. Germline CDR1 and CDR2: SGDLS and YYNGEE. DNA for the CDR3: TGTGCCAGCAGCGGTAGCGGGACGGCTTTCGATGAGCAGTTCTTC. Its protein is CASSGSGTAFDEQFF.

J is TRBJ2-7 and V is TRBV5-1; 11 bases match TRBD1. V was clipped by 4 bases and J by 5 bases; unmatched bases: 5. CDR1 is SGHRS, CDR2 YFSETQ, per germline. CDR3 length: 14 residues. This chain's CDR3 is CASSTLGQGDEQYF. CDR3 DNA: TGCGCCAGCAGCACGCTGGGACAGGGGGACGAGCAGTACTTC.

The chain recombines TRBV11-3 with TRBJ1-5; D is uncertain. There are 14 residues in the CDR3. V was shortened by 3 bases and J by 0 bases, with 6 bases between the two germline ends. Per the germline V gene, CDR1 is SGHNT and CDR2 is YENEEA. CDR3 bases: TGTGCCAGCAGCTTTTTATATAGCAATCAGCCCCAGCATTTT. Its protein is CASSFLYSNQPQHF.

This clonotype was seen only a few times. This CDR3 is CSASRFAMGTGGYEQYF. CDR3 nucleotide sequence: TGCAGTGCTAGTCGATTTGCGATGGGGACAGGGGGCTACGAGCAGTACTTC. The rearrangement links TRBV20-1 to TRBJ2-7; TRBD1 agrees at 11 bases. The CDR3 runs 17 residues. Per germline, CDR1 DFQATT and CDR2 SNEGSKA (reference sequence). V lost 3 bases and J lost 3; bases outside the gene matches: 13.

This clonotype occurred a few times. V gene TRBV7-2 combines with J gene TRBJ2-5; D is unresolved. Trimming removed 9 bases from V and 5 bases from J, with 16 bases in between. The CDR3 extends over 13 amino acids. Looked up from germline, CDR1 is SGHTA and CDR2 is FQGNSA. The CDR3 nucleotides read TGTGCCAGTACCGGCGGCCTCGCGGAGACCCAGTACTTC. Its protein product is CASTGGLAETQYF.

This rearrangement joins TRBV6-1 to TRBJ2-7; perhaps TRBD1 as D (5 bases). The CDR3 runs to 14 residues. The V end lost 6 bases, the J end lost 0 bases, and 12 bases lay between the germline ends. CDR1 MNHNS and CDR2 SASEGT come from the germline V gene. CDR3 region: CASRKDTISYEQYF. The CDR3 nucleotides read TGTGCCAGCAGGAAGGACACGATCTCCTACGAGCAGTACTTC.

This clonotype was seen a few times. V is TRBV29-1 and J is TRBJ2-7, with no clear D. Germline-derived CDR1 and CDR2 are SQVTM and ANQGSEA. V was pared by 8 bases and J by 3 bases, with 17 bases between. The CDR3 is made up of 13 amino acids. The CDR3 loop reads CSPAVAEDYEQYF. CDR3 sequence (DNA): TGCAGCCCCGCCGTGGCGGAAGACTACGAGCAGTACTTC.

The chain combines TRBV10-3 with TRBJ2-1; TRBD2 matches 10 bases. Germline loops: CDR1 ENHRY, CDR2 SYGVKD. The CDR3 length is 16 residues. The junction had 12 bases not matched to a gene; V was cut back by 6 bases and J by 7 bases. In nucleotides, the CDR3 is TGTGCCATCAGGGGAGTCAAGCGGGAGGGCCGGAATGAGCAGTTCTTC. Amino acid sequence: CAIRGVKREGRNEQFF.

This chain joins TRBV4-1 and TRBJ2-3; D assignment may be TRBD1 or TRBD2 (5 bases each). The CDR3 runs to 14 residues. CDR1 and CDR2 (germline): MGHRA, YSYEKL. V lost 4 bases to trimming and J lost 1 base, with 9 bases between them. The DNA of the CDR3 is TGCGCCAGCAGCCCCGGGGACCGCACAGATACGCAGTATTTT. Its translation is CASSPGDRTDTQYF.

This clonotype was counted ten times or more. V gene TRBV4-2 combines with J gene TRBJ2-6; TRBD1 is a possible D gene (5 bases). The CDR3 totals 15 residues. Germline CDR1 and CDR2: LGHNA and YNFKEQ. Trimming removed 6 bases from V and 0 bases from J, with 9 bases in between. CDR3 loop: CASRPTGSGANVLTF. The CDR3 DNA follows: TGTGCCAGCAGACCTACAGGCTCTGGGGCCAACGTCCTGACTTTC.

This clonotype appeared many times. The chain couples TRBV7-6 to TRBJ2-3; no clear D gene. CDR3 length: 15 residues. Germline CDR1 SGHVS, CDR2 FNYEAQ. V lost 5 bases and J lost 5, with 17 bases in between. The CDR3 sequence: CASSPGLGVRDTQYF. CDR3 sequence (DNA): TGTGCCAGCAGCCCAGGTCTCGGAGTTAGAGATACGCAGTATTTT.